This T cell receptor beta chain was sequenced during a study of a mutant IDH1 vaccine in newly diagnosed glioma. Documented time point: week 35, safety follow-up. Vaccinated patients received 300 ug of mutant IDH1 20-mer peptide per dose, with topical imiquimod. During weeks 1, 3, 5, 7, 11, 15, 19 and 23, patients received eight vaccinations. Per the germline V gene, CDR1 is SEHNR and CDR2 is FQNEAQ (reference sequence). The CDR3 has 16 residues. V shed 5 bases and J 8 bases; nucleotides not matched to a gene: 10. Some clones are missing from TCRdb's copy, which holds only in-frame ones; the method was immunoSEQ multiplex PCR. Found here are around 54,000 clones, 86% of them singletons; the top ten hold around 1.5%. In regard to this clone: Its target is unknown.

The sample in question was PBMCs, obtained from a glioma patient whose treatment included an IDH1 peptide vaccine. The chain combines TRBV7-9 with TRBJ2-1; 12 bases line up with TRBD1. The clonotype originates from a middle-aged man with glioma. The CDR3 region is CASSRWGQGAGDEQFF. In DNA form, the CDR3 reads TGTGCCAGCAGCCGCTGGGGACAGGGGGCCGGCGATGAGCAGTTCTTC.